This is a list of T cell receptor beta chains from one sample in a study of T cells of healthy individuals. MiXCR, applied by TCRdb to the 5' RACE reads, yields one record per CDR3 protein. The data hold approximately 100,000 distinct CDR3 sequences, with roughly 18% observed a single time. The receptor set was obtained from a human donor in good health. The CDR3 runs from the conserved cysteine through the conserved F or W. D genes are given only for firm matches. The size entry is marked missing in some rows and otherwise reads once, few, many or a size class.

V,D,J,size,CDR3,DNA
TRBV18,NA,TRBJ2-5,many,CASSPQGEETQYF,TGTGCCAGCTCACCACAGGGGGAAGAGACCCAGTACTTC
TRBV4-1,TRBD1,TRBJ1-1,many,CASSLTGTMNTEAFF,TGCGCCAGCAGCCTGACAGGGACCATGAACACTGAAGCTTTCTTT
TRBV3-1,TRBD1,TRBJ1-2,NA,CASSQEAERGQALYGYTF,TGTGCCAGCAGCCAAGAAGCGGAGAGGGGACAGGCGCTGTATGGCTACACCTTC
TRBV25-1,NA,TRBJ2-7,few,CASSDLIGSYEQYF,TGTGCCAGCAGTGATTTAATTGGATCCTACGAGCAGTACTTC
TRBV4-3,NA,TRBJ2-7,NA,CASSQSLRGRPYEQYF,TGCGCCAGCAGCCAAAGCCTTCGGGGTAGGCCCTACGAGCAGTACTTC
TRBV6-6,NA,TRBJ1-2,many,CASRLDTNYGYTF,TGTGCCAGCAGACTAGACACTAACTATGGCTACACCTTC
TRBV6-6,NA,TRBJ1-1,NA,CASSSSQITEAFF,TGTGCCAGCAGCAGTTCCCAGATAACTGAAGCTTTCTTT
TRBV6-5,TRBD1,TRBJ1-5,few,CASGRTGWDQPQHF,TGTGCCTCAGGGAGGACAGGGTGGGATCAGCCCCAGCATTTT
TRBV7-8,NA,TRBJ2-2,few,CASTSLRIANTGELFF,TGTGCCAGCACCTCGTTAAGAATCGCGAACACCGGGGAGCTGTTTTTT
TRBV12-3/TRBV12-4,NA,TRBJ1-1,many,CASNLQHTEAFF,TGTGCCAGCAACCTACAGCACACTGAAGCTTTCTTT
TRBV10-3,NA,TRBJ2-6,many,CAISDRSGANVLTF,TGTGCCATCAGTGACAGGTCTGGGGCCAACGTCCTGACTTTC
TRBV20-1,NA,TRBJ2-7,NA,CSARDRAGSDEQYF,TGCAGTGCTAGAGATCGGGCAGGGAGCGACGAGCAGTACTTC
TRBV4-2,TRBD2,TRBJ2-1,few,CASSQDGLLAGANEQFF,TGTGCCAGCAGCCAAGATGGTCTCCTAGCGGGGGCCAATGAGCAGTTCTTC
TRBV7-9,TRBD1,TRBJ1-5,few,CASSQTGNRNQPQHF,TGTGCCAGCAGCCAGACAGGGAATAGGAATCAGCCCCAGCATTTT
TRBV29-1,NA,TRBJ2-5,many,CSVSYQETQYF,TGCAGCGTCTCCTATCAAGAGACCCAGTACTTC
TRBV5-1,NA,TRBJ2-2,many,CASSLVSGQYQTGELFF,TGCGCCAGCAGCTTGGTTTCGGGACAATACCAAACCGGGGAGCTGTTTTTT
TRBV19,NA,TRBJ1-1,NA,CASSIGLPPGPNTEAFF,TGTGCCAGTAGTATAGGCCTTCCTCCGGGACCTAACACTGAAGCTTTCTTT
TRBV3-1,TRBD2,TRBJ2-3,few,CASSHWTSGNTDTQYF,TGTGCCAGCAGCCACTGGACTAGCGGGAACACAGATACGCAGTATTTT
TRBV28,TRBD1,TRBJ2-5,NA,CASSLSGGGSQETQYF,TGTGCCAGCAGTTTATCAGGGGGCGGATCCCAAGAGACCCAGTACTTC
TRBV20-1,NA,TRBJ1-1,NA,CSASLRTDTEAFF,TGCAGTGCTAGTCTCCGGACGGACACTGAAGCTTTCTTT
TRBV28,NA,TRBJ1-6,many,CASSPWEGDGSPLHF,TGTGCCAGCAGTCCCTGGGAAGGGGATGGGTCACCCCTCCACTTT
TRBV6-6,NA,TRBJ2-7,NA,CASSVKWETYEQYF,TGTGCCAGCAGTGTGAAGTGGGAGACCTACGAGCAGTACTTC
TRBV6-6,TRBD1,TRBJ2-7,many,CASSYSRDRLTYEQYF,TGTGCCAGCAGTTACTCCCGGGACAGGCTTACCTACGAGCAGTACTTC
TRBV28,NA,TRBJ2-7,NA,CASSLVRLAHSDEQYF,TGTGCCAGCAGTCTCGTACGGCTAGCGCATTCCGACGAGCAGTACTTC
TRBV7-6,NA,TRBJ2-1,many,CASSLLLSNEQFF,TGTGCCAGCAGCCTCCTCTTGTCCAATGAGCAGTTCTTC
TRBV2,NA,TRBJ1-5,NA,CASTSEGLRNQPQHF,TGTGCCAGCACTTCGGAGGGGTTACGCAATCAGCCCCAGCATTTT
TRBV2,TRBD2,TRBJ2-1,few,CASRGLARGEFF,TGTGCCAGCCGAGGACTAGCGAGGGGGGAGTTCTTC
TRBV4-3,NA,TRBJ2-1,few,CASSPRLRYNEQFF,TGCGCCAGCAGCCCCCGGCTCCGCTACAATGAGCAGTTCTTC
TRBV4-1,NA,TRBJ1-5,many,CASSPDWTGQPQHF,TGCGCCAGCAGCCCGGACTGGACGGGTCAGCCCCAGCATTTT
TRBV7-9,NA,TRBJ2-5,NA,CASSLAGADETQYF,TGTGCCAGCAGCTTAGCGGGAGCCGACGAGACCCAGTACTTC
TRBV18,NA,TRBJ1-1,NA,CASSPLDGGEAFF,TGTGCCAGCTCCCCTCTGGATGGCGGAGAAGCTTTCTTT
TRBV7-2,NA,TRBJ2-3,NA,CASTPTTHGTQYF,TGTGCCAGCACCCCCACCACCCACGGCACGCAGTATTTT
TRBV2,TRBD2,TRBJ2-3,many,CASTEAGGPGDTQYF,TGTGCCAGCACTGAAGCGGGAGGGCCAGGAGATACGCAGTATTTT
TRBV5-1,NA,TRBJ1-1,few,CASSAWTENTEAFF,TGCGCCAGCAGCGCTTGGACAGAGAACACTGAAGCTTTCTTT
TRBV9,NA,TRBJ2-1,NA,CASSPSQGFGYEQFF,TGTGCCAGCAGCCCTAGTCAGGGCTTTGGTTATGAGCAGTTCTTC